This TCR beta chain was captured by sequencing in a study of shared clonotypes between healthy human individuals. CD45RO negativity and positive selection for CCR7 defined naive CD8 cells, a population that excluded terminally differentiated effector memory CD45RA+ cells. Deep level was the assay's run setting. Assay used: immunoSEQ multiplex PCR; TCRdb lists only in-frame clones, some missing. The sample consists of around 2,000,000 clones, about 93% of them appearing once. Sequencing was carried out using naive CD8+ T cells from PBMCs. This TCR was recovered from a man aged 18 to 29 in good health. Some clones in this sample may be carry-over from other donors' samples.

The CDR3 DNA is TGTGCCAGCAGCGGCCGGGACGCCGGGAATGAGCAGTTCTTC. It codes for CASSGRDAGNEQFF. The chain couples TRBV9 to TRBJ2-1; the D call may be TRBD1 or TRBD2 (5 bases each). The CDR3 length is 14 residues. From germline, CDR1 is SGDLS and CDR2 YYNGEE. The V end was cut by 3 bases, the J end by 7 bases, with 14 bases between. The full variable domain, with the rest looked up from reference TRBV9 and TRBJ2-1, is DSGVTQTPKHLITATGQRVTLRCSPRSGDLSVYWYQQSLDQGLQFLIQYYNGEERAKGNILERFSAQQFPDLHSELNLSSLELGDSALYFCASSGRDAGNEQFFGPGTRLTVL.